A selection of T cell receptor beta chains follows, all from one sample in a study of OX40 agonist ivuxolimab in advanced cancers. This table comes from immunoSEQ multiplex PCR, and its TCRdb copy is limited to in-frame clones, with some not included. This table has tens of thousands of clones, around nine tenths appearing once. The specimen was CD4+ or CD8+ T cells sorted from blood, collected in a trial of the OX40 agonist ivuxolimab. These receptors were collected from an adult with an advanced solid tumor such as melanoma, head and neck, liver or kidney cancer. Both conserved end residues are part of each CDR3. The order of the fields is CDR3 protein, CDR3 length, V gene.

CDR3: CASLSFGSSDTQYF
length: 14
V: TRBV11-2

CDR3: CASRISGFANYGYTF
length: 15
V: TRBV5-4

CDR3: CASRGDNGQETQYF
length: 14
V: TRBV5-1

CDR3: CASSVTWNEKLFF
length: 13
V: TRBV11-2

CDR3: CASSPGGRGDTEAFF
length: 15
V: TRBV5-4

CDR3: CASSVGQGASYEQYF
length: 15
V: TRBV9

CDR3: CASSFLAGGDYNEQFF
length: 16
V: TRBV7-9

CDR3: CASSRTAESNQPQHF
length: 15
V: TRBV19

CDR3: CSVHRGLGEQYF
length: 12
V: TRBV29-1

CDR3: CASSLAEGTKGFAYEQYF
length: 18
V: TRBV5-1